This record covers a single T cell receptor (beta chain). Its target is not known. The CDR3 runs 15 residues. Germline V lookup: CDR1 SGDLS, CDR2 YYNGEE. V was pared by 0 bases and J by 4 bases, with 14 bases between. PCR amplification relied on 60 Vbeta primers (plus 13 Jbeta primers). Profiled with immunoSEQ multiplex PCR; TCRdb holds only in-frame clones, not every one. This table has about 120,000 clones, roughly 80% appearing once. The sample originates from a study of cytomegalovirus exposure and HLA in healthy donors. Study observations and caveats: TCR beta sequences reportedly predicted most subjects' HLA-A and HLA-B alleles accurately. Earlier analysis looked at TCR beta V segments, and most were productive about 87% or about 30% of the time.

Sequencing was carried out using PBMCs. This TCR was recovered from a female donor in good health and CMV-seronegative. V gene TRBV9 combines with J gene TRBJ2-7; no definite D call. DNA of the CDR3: TGTGCCAGCAGCGTAGCGGTAGAAAACGTTTACGAGCAGTACTTC. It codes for CASSVAVENVYEQYF. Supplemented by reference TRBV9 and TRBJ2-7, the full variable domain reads DSGVTQTPKHLITATGQRVTLRCSPRSGDLSVYWYQQSLDQGLQFLIQYYNGEERAKGNILERFSAQQFPDLHSELNLSSLELGDSALYFCASSVAVENVYEQYFGPGTRLTVT.